This T cell receptor beta chain was documented in a study of identifying expanded T cells in peripheral blood. Findings and caveats of the study: Across healthy donors, higher total template counts meant significantly greater approximately two-week count variance. Over two and four weeks, about 15 and 19 clones changed, versus approximately 1.2 between replicates.

In regard to this clone: Its antigen remains unidentified.

Collection occurred without any documented infections or immune events in donors. Generated by immunoSEQ multiplex PCR, the TCRdb table keeps only in-frame clones and is missing some. Among over 85,000 clones listed, 85% were seen once. Trimming at V came to 3 bases and at J to 1 base, leaving 2 bases not matched to a gene. CDR1 and CDR2 from the germline V gene are SGHDT and YYEEEE. This CDR3 is 16 amino acids long. The sequenced material came from blood. The V and J genes are TRBV5-6 and TRBJ2-7; 15 nucleotides match TRBD2. The receptor's source is a person between 18 and 75 years old in good health. In DNA form, the CDR3 reads TGTGCCAGCAGCTCCGGGACTAGCGGGGGGTCCTACGAGCAGTACTTC. Encoded protein: CASSSGTSGGSYEQYF.